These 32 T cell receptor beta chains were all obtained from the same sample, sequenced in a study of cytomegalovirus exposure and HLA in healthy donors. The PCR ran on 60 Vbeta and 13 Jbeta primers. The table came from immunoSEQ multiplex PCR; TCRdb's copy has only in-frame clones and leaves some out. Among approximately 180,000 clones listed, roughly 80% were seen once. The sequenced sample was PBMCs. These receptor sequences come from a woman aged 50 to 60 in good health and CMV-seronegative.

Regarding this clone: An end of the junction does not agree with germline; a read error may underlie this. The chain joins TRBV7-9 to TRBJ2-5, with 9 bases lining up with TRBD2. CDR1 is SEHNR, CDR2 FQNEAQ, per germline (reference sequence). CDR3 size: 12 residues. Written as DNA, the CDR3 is TGTTCCAGCAGCTTAGCGGGAGTTACCCAGTACTTC. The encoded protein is CSSSLAGVTQYF. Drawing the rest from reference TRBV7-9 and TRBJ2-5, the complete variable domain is DTGVSQNPRHKITKRGQNVTFRCDPISEHNRLYWYRQTLGQGPEFLTYFQNEAQLEKSRLLSDRFSAERPKGSFSTLEIQRTEQGDSAMYLCSSSLAGVTQYFGPGTRLLVL.

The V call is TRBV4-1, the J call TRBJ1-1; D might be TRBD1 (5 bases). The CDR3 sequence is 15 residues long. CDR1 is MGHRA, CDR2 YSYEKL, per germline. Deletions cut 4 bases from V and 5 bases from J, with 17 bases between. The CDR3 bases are TGCGCCAGCAGCCTACAGCCGACCAGGGAAACTGAAGCTTTCTTT. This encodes CASSLQPTRETEAFF.

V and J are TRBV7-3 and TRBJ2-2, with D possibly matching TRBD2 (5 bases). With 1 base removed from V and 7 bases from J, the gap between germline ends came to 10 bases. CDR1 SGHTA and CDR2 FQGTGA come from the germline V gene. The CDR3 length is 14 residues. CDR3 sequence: CASSLRGGGGELFF. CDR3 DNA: TGTGCCAGCAGCTTAAGAGGTGGAGGCGGGGAGCTGTTTTTT.

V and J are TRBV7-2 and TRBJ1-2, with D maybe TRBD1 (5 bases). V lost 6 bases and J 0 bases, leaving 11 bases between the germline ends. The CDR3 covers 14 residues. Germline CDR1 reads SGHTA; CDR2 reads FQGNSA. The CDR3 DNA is TGTGCCAGCAGGAATGCCAGGGCTAACTATGGCTACACCTTC. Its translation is CASRNARANYGYTF.

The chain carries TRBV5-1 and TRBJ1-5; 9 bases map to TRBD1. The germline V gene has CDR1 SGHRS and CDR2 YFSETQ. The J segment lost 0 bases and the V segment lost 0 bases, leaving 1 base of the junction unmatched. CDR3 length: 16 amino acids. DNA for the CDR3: TGCGCCAGCAGCTTGGGGGACAGGGATAGCAATCAGCCCCAGCATTTT. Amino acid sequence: CASSLGDRDSNQPQHF. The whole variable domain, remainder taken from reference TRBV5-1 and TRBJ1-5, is KAGVTQTPRYLIKTRGQQVTLSCSPISGHRSVSWYQQTPGQGLQFLFEYFSETQRNKGNFPGRFSGRQFSNSRSEMNVSTLELGDSALYLCASSLGDRDSNQPQHFGDGTRLSIL.

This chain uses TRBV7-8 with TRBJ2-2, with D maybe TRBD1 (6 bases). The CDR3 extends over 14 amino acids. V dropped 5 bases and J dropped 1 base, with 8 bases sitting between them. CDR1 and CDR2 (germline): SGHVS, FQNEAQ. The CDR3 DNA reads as TGTGCCAGCAGCGCACAGGGGAACACCGGGGAGCTGTTTTTT. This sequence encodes CASSAQGNTGELFF.

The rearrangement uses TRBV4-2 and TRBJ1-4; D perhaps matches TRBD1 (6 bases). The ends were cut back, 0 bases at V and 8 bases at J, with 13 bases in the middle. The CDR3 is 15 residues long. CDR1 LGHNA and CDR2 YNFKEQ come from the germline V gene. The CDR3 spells CASSQDRGAGEKLFF. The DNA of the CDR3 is TGTGCCAGCAGCCAAGATCGGGGGGCAGGCGAAAAACTGTTTTTT.

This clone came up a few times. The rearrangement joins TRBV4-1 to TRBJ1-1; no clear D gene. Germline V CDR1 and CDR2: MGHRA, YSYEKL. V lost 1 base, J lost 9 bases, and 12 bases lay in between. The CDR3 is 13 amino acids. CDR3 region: CASSQVGVSQAFF. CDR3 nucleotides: TGCGCCAGCAGCCAAGTAGGAGTTAGCCAAGCTTTCTTT.

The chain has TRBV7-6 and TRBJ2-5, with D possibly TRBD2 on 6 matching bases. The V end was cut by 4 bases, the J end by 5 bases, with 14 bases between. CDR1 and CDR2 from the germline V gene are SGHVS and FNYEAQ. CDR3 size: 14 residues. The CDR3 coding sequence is TGTGCCAGCAGCTCCACGGGACTGCCGGAGACCCAGTACTTC. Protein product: CASSSTGLPETQYF.

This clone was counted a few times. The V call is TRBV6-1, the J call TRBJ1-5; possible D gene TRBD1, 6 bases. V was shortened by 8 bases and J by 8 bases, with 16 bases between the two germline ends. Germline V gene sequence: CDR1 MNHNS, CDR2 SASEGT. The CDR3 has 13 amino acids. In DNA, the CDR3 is TGTGCCAGCTCTTGGGGGCCCGACGAGCCCCAGCATTTT. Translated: CASSWGPDEPQHF.

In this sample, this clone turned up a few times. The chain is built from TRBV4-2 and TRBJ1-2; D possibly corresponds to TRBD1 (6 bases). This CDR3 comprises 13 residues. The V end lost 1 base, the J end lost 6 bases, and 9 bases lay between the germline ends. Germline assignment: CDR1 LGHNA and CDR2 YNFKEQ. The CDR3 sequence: CASSQGTGHGYTF. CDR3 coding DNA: TGTGCCAGCAGCCAAGGTACAGGGCATGGCTACACCTTC.

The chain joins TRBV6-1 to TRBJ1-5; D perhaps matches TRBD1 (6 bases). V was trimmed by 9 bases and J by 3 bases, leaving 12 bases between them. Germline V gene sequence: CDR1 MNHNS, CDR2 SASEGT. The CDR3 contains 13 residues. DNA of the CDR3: TGTGCCAGTACCGGGACAAACAATCAGCCCCAGCATTTT. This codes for CASTGTNNQPQHF.

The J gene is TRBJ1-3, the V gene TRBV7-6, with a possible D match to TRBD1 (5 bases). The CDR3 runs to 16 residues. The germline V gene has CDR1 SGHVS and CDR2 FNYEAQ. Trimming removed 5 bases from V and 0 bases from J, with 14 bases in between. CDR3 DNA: TGTGCCAGCAGCGCGGCGGGGGTCCGCTCTGGAAACACCATATATTTT. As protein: CASSAAGVRSGNTIYF.

The CDR3 sequence: CASYRRNYGYTF. CDR3 sequence (DNA): TGTGCCAGTTATAGGAGGAACTATGGCTACACCTTC. V usage is TRBV19 and J usage is TRBJ1-2, with no clear D. The CDR3 is 12 residues long. Germline CDR1 LNHDA, CDR2 SQIVND (reference sequence). V lost 8 bases and J lost 2, with 9 bases in between. Supplemented by reference TRBV19 and TRBJ1-2, the full variable domain reads DGGITQSPKYLFRKEGQNVTLSCEQNLNHDAMYWYRQDPGQGLRLIYYSQIVNDFQKGDIAEGYSVSREKKESFPLTVTSAQKNPTAFYLCASYRRNYGYTFGSGTRLTVV.

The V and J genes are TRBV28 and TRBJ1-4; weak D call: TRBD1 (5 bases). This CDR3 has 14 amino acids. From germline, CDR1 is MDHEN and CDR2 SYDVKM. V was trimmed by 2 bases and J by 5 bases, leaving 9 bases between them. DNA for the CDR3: TGTGCCAGCAGTTTAGGGACTCAAAATGAAAAACTGTTTTTT. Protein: CASSLGTQNEKLFF.

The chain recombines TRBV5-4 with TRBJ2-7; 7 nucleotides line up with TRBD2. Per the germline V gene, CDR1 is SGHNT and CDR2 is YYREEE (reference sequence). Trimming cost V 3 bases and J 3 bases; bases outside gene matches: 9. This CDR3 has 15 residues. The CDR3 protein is CASSSFSSGRYEQYF. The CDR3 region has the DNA TGTGCCAGCAGCTCCTTCTCTAGCGGACGCTACGAGCAGTACTTC.

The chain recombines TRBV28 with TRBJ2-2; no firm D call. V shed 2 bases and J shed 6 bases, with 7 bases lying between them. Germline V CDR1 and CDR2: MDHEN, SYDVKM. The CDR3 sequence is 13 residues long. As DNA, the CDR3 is TGTGCCAGCAGTTTAGAGGCCCCCGGGGAGCTGTTTTTT. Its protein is CASSLEAPGELFF. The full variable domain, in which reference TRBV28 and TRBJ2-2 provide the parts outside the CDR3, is DVKVTQSSRYLVKRTGEKVFLECVQDMDHENMFWYRQDPGLGLRLIYFSYDVKMKEKGDIPEGYSVSREKKERFSLILESASTNQTSMYLCASSLEAPGELFFGEGSRLTVL.

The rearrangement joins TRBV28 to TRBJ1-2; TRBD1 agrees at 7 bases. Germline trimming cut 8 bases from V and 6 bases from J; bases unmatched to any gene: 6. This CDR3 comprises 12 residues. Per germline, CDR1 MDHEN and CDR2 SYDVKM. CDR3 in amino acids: CASGRGYDGYTF. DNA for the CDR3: TGTGCCAGCGGCAGGGGGTATGATGGCTACACCTTC.

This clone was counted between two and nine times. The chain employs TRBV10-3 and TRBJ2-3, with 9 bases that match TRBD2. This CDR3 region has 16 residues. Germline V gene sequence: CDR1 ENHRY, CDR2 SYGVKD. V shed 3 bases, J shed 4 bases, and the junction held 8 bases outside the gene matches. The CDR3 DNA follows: TGTGCCATCAGTGAACGGGCCGGCGGGGGGGCAGATACGCAGTATTTT. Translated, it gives CAISERAGGGADTQYF.

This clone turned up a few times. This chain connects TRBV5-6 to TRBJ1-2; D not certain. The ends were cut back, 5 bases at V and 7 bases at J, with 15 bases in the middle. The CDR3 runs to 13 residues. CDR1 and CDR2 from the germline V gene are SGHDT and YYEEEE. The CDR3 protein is CASSEGAPSGYTF. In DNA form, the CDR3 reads TGTGCCAGCAGTGAAGGAGCACCTAGTGGCTACACCTTC.

CDR3 protein: CASRGSRGPLNTEAFF. DNA of the CDR3: TGTGCCAGCAGGGGATCCAGGGGACCCTTGAACACTGAAGCTTTCTTT. The V and J genes are TRBV28 and TRBJ1-1, with D tentatively TRBD1 (6 bases). With 6 bases removed from V and 0 bases from J, the gap between germline ends came to 17 bases. The CDR3 contains 16 residues. Germline V gene lookup returns CDR1 MDHEN and CDR2 SYDVKM. Based on the CDR3 plus reference TRBV28 and TRBJ1-1, the full variable domain is DVKVTQSSRYLVKRTGEKVFLECVQDMDHENMFWYRQDPGLGLRLIYFSYDVKMKEKGDIPEGYSVSREKKERFSLILESASTNQTSMYLCASRGSRGPLNTEAFFGQGTRLTVV.

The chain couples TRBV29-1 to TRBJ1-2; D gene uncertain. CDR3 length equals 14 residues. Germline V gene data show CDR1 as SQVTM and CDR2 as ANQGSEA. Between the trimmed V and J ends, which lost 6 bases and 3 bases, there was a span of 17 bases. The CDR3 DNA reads TGCAGCGTGCCAACCCTGGGCCTGGACTATGGCTACACCTTC. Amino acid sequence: CSVPTLGLDYGYTF. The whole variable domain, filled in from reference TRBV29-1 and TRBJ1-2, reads SAVISQKPSRDICQRGTSLTIQCQVDSQVTMMFWYRQQPGQSLTLIATANQGSEATYESGFVIDKFPISRPNLTFSTLTVSNMSPEDSSIYLCSVPTLGLDYGYTFGSGTRLTVV.

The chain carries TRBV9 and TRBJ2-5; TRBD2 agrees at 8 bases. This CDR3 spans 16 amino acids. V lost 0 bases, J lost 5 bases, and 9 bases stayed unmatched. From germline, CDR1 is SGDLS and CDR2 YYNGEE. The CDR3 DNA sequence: TGTGCCAGCAGCGTAGACCCCGGGGGGGGTCGGGAGACCCAGTACTTC. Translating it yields CASSVDPGGGRETQYF. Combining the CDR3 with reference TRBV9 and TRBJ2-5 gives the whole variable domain DSGVTQTPKHLITATGQRVTLRCSPRSGDLSVYWYQQSLDQGLQFLIQYYNGEERAKGNILERFSAQQFPDLHSELNLSSLELGDSALYFCASSVDPGGGRETQYFGPGTRLLVL.

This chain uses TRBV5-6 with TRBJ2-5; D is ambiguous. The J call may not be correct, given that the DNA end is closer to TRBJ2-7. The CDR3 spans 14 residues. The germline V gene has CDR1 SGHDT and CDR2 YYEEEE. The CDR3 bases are TGTGCCAGCAGTTCGCTGTCCTCCCCCTTCGAGCAGTACTTC. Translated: CASSSLSSPFEQYF.

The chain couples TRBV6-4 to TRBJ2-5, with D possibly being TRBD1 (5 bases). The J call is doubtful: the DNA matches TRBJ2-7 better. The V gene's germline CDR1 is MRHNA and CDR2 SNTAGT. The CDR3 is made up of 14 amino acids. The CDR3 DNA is TGTGCCAGCAGTGAATCGGGCAGGGCCGGCGAGCAGTACTTC. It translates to CASSESGRAGEQYF.

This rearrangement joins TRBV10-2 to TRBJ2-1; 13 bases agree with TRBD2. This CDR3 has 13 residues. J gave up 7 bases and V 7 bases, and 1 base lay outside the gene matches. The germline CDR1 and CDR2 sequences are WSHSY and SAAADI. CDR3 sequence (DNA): TGCGCCAGCACACTAGCGGGGGGGAATGAGCAGTTCTTC. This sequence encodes CASTLAGGNEQFF.

DNA of the CDR3: TGTGCCAGCAGCGACGCCGGGACAGGGGACATGAACACTGAAGCTTTCTTT. Its protein product is CASSDAGTGDMNTEAFF. The rearrangement uses TRBV9 and TRBJ1-1; 10 nucleotides match TRBD1. The V and J ends lost 3 bases and 0 bases, in that order; junction bases with no gene match: 8. The CDR3 covers 17 residues. Per the germline V gene, CDR1 is SGDLS and CDR2 is YYNGEE. Drawing the rest from reference TRBV9 and TRBJ1-1, the complete variable domain is DSGVTQTPKHLITATGQRVTLRCSPRSGDLSVYWYQQSLDQGLQFLIQYYNGEERAKGNILERFSAQQFPDLHSELNLSSLELGDSALYFCASSDAGTGDMNTEAFFGQGTRLTVV.

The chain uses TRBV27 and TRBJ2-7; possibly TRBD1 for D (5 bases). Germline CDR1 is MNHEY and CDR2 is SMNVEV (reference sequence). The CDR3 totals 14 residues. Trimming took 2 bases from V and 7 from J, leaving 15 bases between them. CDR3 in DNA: TGTGCCAGCAGTTTACAGGGTGAAGGTCGGGAGCAGTACTTC. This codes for CASSLQGEGREQYF.

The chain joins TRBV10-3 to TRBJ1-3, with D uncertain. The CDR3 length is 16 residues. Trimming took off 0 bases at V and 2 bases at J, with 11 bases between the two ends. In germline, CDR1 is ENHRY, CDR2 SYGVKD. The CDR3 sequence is CAISESRLVAGNTIYF. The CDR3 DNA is TGTGCCATCAGTGAGTCGAGGCTGGTAGCTGGAAACACCATATATTTT.

CDR3 residues: CASSWGEEGLGQPQHF. CDR3 nucleotides: TGTGCCAGCAGCTGGGGGGAGGAGGGATTGGGACAGCCCCAGCATTTT. The rearrangement uses TRBV5-5 and TRBJ1-5, with D possibly matching TRBD1 (5 bases). This CDR3 has 16 amino acids. In germline, CDR1 is SGHKS, CDR2 YYEKEE (reference sequence). V was pared by 3 bases and J by 7 bases, with 20 bases between. The whole variable domain, filled in from reference TRBV5-5 and TRBJ1-5, reads DAGVTQSPTHLIKTRGQQVTLRCSPISGHKSVSWYQQVLGQGPQFIFQYYEKEERGRGNFPDRFSARQFPNYSSELNVNALLLGDSALYLCASSWGEEGLGQPQHFGDGTRLSIL.

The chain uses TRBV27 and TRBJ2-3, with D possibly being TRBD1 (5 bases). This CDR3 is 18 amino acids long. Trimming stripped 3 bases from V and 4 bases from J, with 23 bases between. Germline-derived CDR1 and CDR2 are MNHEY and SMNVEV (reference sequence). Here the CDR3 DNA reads TGTGCCAGCAGTTTGGGAAGGGCTAAGGGGAAGTCGCCAGATACGCAGTATTTT. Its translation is CASSLGRAKGKSPDTQYF.

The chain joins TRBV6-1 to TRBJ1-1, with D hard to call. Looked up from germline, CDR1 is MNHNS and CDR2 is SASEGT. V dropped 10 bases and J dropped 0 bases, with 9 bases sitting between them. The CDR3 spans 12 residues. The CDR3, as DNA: TGTGCCACCCGGTCCTTGAACACTGAAGCTTTCTTT. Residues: CATRSLNTEAFF.